This TCR beta chain was sequenced during a study of early T cells in non-severe SARS-CoV-2 infection. Background on the study: Unsorted whole blood bulk RNA was sequenced, with unpaired chains.

On this clonotype itself: The target antigen is unknown.

This CDR3 has 15 residues. With 6 bases clipped from V and 6 bases from J, the junction kept 8 bases outside the gene matches. Findings of the study overall: Missing private and CD4 specificities, VDJdb matching favored anti-spike CD8 responses.

Each cDNA molecule carried a unique molecular identifier. A single record per CDR3 protein comes from TCRdb applying MiXCR to the 5' RACE reads. The sample shows about 110,000 distinct CDR3 sequences, around 12% of them seen only once. The V call is TRBV12-3 or TRBV12-4, the J call TRBJ2-1; 10 bases line up with TRBD1. The sequence derives from an adult who was a healthcare worker with PCR-confirmed SARS-CoV-2 infection or an uninfected control (not recorded which). The specimen was whole blood, collected at baseline. The CDR3 bases are TGTGCCAGCAGCCCTTCTGGGACAGGGGTCAATGAGCAGTTCTTC. It codes for CASSPSGTGVNEQFF.